This T cell receptor (beta chain) was observed in a study of OX40 agonist ivuxolimab in advanced cancers. The germline gives CDR1 LNHDA, CDR2 SQIVND (reference sequence). V was pared by 6 bases and J by 4 bases, with 12 bases between. The CDR3 is 13 residues long. Sequencing used immunoSEQ multiplex PCR; TCRdb keeps in-frame clones, though not all of them. The data contain about 24,000 clones, 77% of them singletons. This chain connects TRBV19 to TRBJ1-2; D is ambiguous. Material: CD4+ or CD8+ T cells sorted from blood, obtained in a trial of the OX40 agonist ivuxolimab. This TCR derives from an adult with an advanced solid tumor such as melanoma, head and neck, liver or kidney cancer. The CDR3 DNA sequence: TGTGCCAGTAGGGACGGGGTTGGCTATGGCTACACCTTC. It is translated as CASRDGVGYGYTF.